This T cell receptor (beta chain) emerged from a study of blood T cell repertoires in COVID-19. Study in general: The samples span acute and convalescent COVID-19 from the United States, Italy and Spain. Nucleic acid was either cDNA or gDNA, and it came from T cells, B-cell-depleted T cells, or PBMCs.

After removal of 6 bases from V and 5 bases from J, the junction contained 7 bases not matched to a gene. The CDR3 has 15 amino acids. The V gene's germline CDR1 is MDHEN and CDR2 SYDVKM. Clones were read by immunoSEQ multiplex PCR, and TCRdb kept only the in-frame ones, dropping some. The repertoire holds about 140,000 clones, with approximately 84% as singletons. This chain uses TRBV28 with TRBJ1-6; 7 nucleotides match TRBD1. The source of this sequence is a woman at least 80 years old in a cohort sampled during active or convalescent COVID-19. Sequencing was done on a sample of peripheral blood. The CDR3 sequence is CASRKAGGNNSPLHF. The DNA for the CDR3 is TGTGCCAGCAGGAAAGCAGGGGGTAATAATTCACCCCTCCACTTT. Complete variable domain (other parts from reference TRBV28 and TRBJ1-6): DVKVTQSSRYLVKRTGEKVFLECVQDMDHENMFWYRQDPGLGLRLIYFSYDVKMKEKGDIPEGYSVSREKKERFSLILESASTNQTSMYLCASRKAGGNNSPLHFGNGTRLTVT.